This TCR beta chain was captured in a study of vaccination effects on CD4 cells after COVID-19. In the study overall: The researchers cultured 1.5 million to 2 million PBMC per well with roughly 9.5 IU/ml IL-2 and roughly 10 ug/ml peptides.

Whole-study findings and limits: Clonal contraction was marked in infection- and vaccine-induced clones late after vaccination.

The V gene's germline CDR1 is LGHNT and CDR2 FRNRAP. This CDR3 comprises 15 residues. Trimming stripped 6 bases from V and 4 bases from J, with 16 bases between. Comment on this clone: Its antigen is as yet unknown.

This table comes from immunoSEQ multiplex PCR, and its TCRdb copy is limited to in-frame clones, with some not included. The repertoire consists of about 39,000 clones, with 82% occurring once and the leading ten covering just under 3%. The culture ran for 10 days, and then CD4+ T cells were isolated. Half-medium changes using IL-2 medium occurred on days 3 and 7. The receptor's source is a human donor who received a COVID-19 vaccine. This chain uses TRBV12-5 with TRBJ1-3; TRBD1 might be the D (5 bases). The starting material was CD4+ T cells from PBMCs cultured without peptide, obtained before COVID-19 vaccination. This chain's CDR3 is CASGYSGFYGNTIYF. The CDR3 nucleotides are TGTGCTAGTGGGTATTCAGGGTTTTACGGAAACACCATATATTTT.